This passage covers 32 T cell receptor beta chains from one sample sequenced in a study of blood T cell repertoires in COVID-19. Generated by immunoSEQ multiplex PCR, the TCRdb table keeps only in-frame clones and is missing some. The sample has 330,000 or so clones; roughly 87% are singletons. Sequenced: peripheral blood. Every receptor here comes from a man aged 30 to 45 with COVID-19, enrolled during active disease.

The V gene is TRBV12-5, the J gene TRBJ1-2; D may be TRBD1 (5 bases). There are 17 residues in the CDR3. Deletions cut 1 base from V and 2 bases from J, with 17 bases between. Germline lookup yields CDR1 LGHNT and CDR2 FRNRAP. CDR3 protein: CASGLGPRQGENYGYTF. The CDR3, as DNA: TGTGCTAGTGGTTTGGGTCCTCGGCAGGGTGAAAACTATGGCTACACCTTC.

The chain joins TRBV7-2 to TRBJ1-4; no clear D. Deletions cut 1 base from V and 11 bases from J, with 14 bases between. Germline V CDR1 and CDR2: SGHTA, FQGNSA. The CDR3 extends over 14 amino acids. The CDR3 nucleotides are TGTGCCAGCAGCTTAGACCCGGCGGGAGAGAAACTGTTTTTT. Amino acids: CASSLDPAGEKLFF.

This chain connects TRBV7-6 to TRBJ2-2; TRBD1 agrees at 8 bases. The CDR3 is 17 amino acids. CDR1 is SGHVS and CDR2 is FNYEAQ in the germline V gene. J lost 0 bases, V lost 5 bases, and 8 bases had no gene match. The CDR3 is CASSHRTGRANTGELFF. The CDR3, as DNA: TGTGCCAGCAGCCACCGGACAGGGCGAGCGAACACCGGGGAGCTGTTTTTT. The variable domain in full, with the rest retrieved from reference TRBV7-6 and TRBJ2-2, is GAGVSQSPRYKVTKRGQDVALRCDPISGHVSLYWYRQALGQGPEFLTYFNYEAQQDKSGLPNDRFSAERPEGSISTLTIQRTEQRDSAMYRCASSHRTGRANTGELFFGEGSRLTVL.

The CDR3 nucleotides read TGTGCCAGCAGCTTGGTCCTTAGTCCGCAAGAGACCCAGTACTTC. Residues: CASSLVLSPQETQYF. The chain links TRBV5-4 to TRBJ2-5, with unresolved D. The germline gives CDR1 SGHNT, CDR2 YYREEE (reference sequence). The CDR3 has 15 residues. V was clipped by 0 bases and J by 2 bases, with 11 bases between them. Filled out from reference TRBV5-4 and TRBJ2-5, the complete variable domain reads ETGVTQSPTHLIKTRGQQVTLRCSSQSGHNTVSWYQQALGQGPQFIFQYYREEENGRGNFPPRFSGLQFPNYSSELNVNALELDDSALYLCASSLVLSPQETQYFGPGTRLLVL.

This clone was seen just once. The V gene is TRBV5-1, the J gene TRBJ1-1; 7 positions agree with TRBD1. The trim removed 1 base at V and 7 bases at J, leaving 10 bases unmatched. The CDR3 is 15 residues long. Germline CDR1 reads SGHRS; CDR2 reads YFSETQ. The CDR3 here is CASSLWPEAGGEAFF. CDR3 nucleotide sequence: TGCGCCAGCAGCTTGTGGCCCGAGGCAGGGGGTGAAGCTTTCTTT.

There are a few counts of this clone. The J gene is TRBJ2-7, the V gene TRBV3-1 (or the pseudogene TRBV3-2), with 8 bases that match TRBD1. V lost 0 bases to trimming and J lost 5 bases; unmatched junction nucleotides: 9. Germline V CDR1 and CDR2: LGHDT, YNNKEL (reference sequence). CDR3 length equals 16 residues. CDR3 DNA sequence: TGTGCCAGCAGCCAAGACGGTGGGACAGGAAGACACGAGCAGTACTTC. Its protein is CASSQDGGTGRHEQYF.

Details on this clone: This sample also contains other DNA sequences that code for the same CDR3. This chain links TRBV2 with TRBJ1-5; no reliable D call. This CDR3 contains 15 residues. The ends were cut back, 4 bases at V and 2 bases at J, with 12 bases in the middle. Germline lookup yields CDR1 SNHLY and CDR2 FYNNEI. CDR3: CASSVTGYGNQPQHF. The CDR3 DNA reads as TGTGCCAGCAGTGTGACTGGGTATGGCAATCAGCCCCAGCATTTT.

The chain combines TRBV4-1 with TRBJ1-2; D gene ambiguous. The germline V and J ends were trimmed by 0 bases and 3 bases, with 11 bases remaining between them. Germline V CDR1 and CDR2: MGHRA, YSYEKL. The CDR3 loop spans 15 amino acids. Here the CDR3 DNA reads TGCGCCAGCAGCCAAGAAGTGAGAGACTACTATGGCTACACCTTC. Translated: CASSQEVRDYYGYTF.

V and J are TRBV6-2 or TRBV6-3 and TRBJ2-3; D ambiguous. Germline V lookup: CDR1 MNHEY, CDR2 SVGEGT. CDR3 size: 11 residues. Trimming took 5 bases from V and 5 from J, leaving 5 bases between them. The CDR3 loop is CASSHQDTQYF. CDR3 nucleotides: TGTGCCAGCAGTCATCAAGATACGCAGTATTTT.

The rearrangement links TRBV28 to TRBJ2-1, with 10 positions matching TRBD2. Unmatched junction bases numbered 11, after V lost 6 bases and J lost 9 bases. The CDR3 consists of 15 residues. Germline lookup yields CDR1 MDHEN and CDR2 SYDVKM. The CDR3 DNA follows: TGTGCCAGCAGGGAAGCGGGAGGGCTCGATAGTGAGCAGTTCTTC. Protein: CASREAGGLDSEQFF.

CDR3 amino acids: CASSLRPGADNEQYF. The CDR3, as DNA: TGTGCCAGCTCACTTCGACCAGGGGCAGACAACGAGCAGTACTTC. This sequence joins TRBV18 and TRBJ2-7, with D perhaps TRBD1 (6 bases). The CDR3 has 15 amino acids. V was shortened by 4 bases and J by 5 bases, with 18 bases between the two germline ends. Germline CDR1 is KGHSH and CDR2 is LQKENI.

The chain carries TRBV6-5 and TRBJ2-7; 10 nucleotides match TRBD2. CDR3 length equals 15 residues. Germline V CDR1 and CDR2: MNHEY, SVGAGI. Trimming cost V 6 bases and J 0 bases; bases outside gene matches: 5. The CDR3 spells CASSNERGGSYEQYF. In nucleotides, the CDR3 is TGTGCCAGCAGCAATGAGCGGGGGGGCTCCTACGAGCAGTACTTC.

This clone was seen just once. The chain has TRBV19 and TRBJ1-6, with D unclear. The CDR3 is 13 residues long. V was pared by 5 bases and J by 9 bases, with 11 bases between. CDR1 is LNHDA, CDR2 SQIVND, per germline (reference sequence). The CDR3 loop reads CASSRGLISPLHF. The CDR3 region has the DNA TGTGCCAGTAGTCGAGGACTGATTTCACCCCTCCACTTT.

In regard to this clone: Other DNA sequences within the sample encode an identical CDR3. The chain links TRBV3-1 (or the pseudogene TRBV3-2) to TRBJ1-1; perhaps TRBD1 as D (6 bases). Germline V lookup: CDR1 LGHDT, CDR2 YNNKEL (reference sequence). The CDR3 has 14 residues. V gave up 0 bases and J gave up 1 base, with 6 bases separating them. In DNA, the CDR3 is TGTGCCAGCAGCCAAGACAGGGGGAACACTGAAGCTTTCTTT. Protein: CASSQDRGNTEAFF.

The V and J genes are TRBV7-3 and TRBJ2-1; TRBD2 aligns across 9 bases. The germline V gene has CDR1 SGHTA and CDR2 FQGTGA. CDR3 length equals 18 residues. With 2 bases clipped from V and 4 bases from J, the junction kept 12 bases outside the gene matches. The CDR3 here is CASSLAAGGGGVYNEQFF. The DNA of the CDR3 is TGTGCCAGCAGCTTAGCCGCCGGGGGCGGGGGGGTATACAATGAGCAGTTCTTC.

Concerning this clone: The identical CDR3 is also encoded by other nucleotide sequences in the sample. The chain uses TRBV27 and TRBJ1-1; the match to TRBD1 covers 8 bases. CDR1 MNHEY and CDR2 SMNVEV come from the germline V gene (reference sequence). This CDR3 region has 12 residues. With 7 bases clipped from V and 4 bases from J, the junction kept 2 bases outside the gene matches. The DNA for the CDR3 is TGTGCCAGCACTGACAGGGGCACTGAAGCTTTCTTT. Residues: CASTDRGTEAFF.

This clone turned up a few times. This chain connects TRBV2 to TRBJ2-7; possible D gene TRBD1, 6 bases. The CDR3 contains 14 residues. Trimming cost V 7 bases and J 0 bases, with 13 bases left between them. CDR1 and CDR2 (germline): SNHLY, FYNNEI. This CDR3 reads CASTAGESSYEQYF. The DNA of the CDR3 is TGTGCCAGCACCGCAGGGGAGAGCTCCTACGAGCAGTACTTC.

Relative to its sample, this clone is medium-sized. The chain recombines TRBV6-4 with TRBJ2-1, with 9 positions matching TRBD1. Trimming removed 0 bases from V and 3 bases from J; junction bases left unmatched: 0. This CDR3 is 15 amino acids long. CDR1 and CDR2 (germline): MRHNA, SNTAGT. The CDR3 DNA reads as TGTGCCAGCAGTGACTCGACAGGGGGCTACAATGAGCAGTTCTTC. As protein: CASSDSTGGYNEQFF.

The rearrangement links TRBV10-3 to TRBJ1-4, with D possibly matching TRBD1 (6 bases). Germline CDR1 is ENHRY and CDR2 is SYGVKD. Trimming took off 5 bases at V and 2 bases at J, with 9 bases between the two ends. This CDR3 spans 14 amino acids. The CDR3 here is CAISTGPTNEKLFF. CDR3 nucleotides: TGTGCCATCAGTACAGGGCCCACTAATGAAAAACTGTTTTTT.

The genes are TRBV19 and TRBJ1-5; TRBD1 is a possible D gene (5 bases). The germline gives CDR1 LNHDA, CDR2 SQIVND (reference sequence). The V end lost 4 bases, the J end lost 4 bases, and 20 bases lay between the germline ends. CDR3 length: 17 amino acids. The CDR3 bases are TGTGCCAGTAGTACTGCTCCTGGAGGGGAGTGGAATCAGCCCCAGCATTTT. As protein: CASSTAPGGEWNQPQHF. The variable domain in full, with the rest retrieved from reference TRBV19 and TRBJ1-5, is DGGITQSPKYLFRKEGQNVTLSCEQNLNHDAMYWYRQDPGQGLRLIYYSQIVNDFQKGDIAEGYSVSREKKESFPLTVTSAQKNPTAFYLCASSTAPGGEWNQPQHFGDGTRLSIL.

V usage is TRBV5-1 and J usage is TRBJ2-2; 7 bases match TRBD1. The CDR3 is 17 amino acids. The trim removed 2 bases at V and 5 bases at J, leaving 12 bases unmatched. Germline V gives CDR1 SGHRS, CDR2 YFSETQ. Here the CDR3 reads CASSFLSRQGDTGELFF. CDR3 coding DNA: TGCGCCAGCAGCTTTTTATCCCGACAGGGAGATACCGGGGAGCTGTTTTTT.

The CDR3 spells CASSRLRGLNYGYTF. The DNA of the CDR3 is TGTGCCAGCAGCCGCCTCAGGGGCCTTAACTATGGCTACACCTTC. The chain links TRBV9 to TRBJ1-2; perhaps TRBD1 as D (6 bases). The CDR3 is 15 residues long. Deletions cut 4 bases from V and 1 base from J, with 14 bases between. In germline, CDR1 is SGDLS, CDR2 YYNGEE.

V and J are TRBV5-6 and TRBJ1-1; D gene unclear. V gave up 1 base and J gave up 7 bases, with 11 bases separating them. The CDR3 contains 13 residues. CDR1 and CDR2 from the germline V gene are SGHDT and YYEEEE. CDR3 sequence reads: CASSLNIHSEAFF. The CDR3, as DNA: TGTGCCAGCAGCTTGAACATCCACAGTGAAGCTTTCTTT.

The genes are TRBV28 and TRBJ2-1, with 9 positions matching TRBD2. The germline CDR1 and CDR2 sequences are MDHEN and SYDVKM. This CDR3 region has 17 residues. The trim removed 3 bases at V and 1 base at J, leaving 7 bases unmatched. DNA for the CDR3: TGTGCCAGCAGTTTTCCCCATAGCGGGAGTTCCTACAATGAGCAGTTCTTC. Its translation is CASSFPHSGSSYNEQFF.

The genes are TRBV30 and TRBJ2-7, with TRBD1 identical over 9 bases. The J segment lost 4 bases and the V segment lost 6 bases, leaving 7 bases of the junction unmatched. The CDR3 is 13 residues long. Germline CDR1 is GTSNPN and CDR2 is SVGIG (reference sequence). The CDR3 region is CACPGQGSYEQYF. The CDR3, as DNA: TGTGCCTGTCCGGGACAGGGTTCTTACGAGCAGTACTTC.

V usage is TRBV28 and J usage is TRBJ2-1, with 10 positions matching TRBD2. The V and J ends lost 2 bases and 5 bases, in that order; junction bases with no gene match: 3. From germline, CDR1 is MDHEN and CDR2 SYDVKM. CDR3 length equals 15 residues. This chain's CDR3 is CASSLRTSGDNEQFF. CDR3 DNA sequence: TGTGCCAGCAGTTTACGGACTAGCGGTGACAATGAGCAGTTCTTC.

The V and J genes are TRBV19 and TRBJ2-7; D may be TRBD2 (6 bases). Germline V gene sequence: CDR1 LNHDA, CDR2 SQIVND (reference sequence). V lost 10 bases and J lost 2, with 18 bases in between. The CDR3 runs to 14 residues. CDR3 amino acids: CATSSGGSAYEQYF. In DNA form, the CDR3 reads TGTGCCACCTCCTCTGGGGGGTCGGCCTACGAGCAGTACTTC. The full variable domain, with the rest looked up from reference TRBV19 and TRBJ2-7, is DGGITQSPKYLFRKEGQNVTLSCEQNLNHDAMYWYRQDPGQGLRLIYYSQIVNDFQKGDIAEGYSVSREKKESFPLTVTSAQKNPTAFYLCATSSGGSAYEQYFGPGTRLTVT.

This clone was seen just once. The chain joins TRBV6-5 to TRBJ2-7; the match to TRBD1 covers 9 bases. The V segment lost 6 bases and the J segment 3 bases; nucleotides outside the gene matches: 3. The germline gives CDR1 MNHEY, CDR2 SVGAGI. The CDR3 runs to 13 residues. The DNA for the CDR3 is TGTGCCAGCAGGGGGACAGGGTTCTACGAGCAGTACTTC. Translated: CASRGTGFYEQYF.

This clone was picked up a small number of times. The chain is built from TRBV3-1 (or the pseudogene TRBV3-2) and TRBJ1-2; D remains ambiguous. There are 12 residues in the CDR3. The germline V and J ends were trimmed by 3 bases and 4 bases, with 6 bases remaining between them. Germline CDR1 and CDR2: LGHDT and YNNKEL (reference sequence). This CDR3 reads CASSQSPYGYTF. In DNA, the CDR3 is TGTGCCAGCAGCCAGAGCCCCTATGGCTACACCTTC.

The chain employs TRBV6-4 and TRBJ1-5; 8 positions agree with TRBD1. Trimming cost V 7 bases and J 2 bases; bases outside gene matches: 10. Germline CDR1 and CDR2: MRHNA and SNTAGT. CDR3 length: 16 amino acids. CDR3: CASMLARGQCNQPQHF. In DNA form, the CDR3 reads TGTGCCAGCATGCTGGCCAGGGGGCAGTGCAATCAGCCCCAGCATTTT.

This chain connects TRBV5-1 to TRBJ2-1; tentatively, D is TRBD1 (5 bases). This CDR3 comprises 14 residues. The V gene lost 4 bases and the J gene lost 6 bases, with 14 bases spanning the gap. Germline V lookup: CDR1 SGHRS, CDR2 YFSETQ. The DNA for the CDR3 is TGCGCCAGCAGCGCAGACAGAGGTGGCAATGAGCAGTTCTTC. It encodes CASSADRGGNEQFF. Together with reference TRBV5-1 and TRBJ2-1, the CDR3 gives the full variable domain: KAGVTQTPRYLIKTRGQQVTLSCSPISGHRSVSWYQQTPGQGLQFLFEYFSETQRNKGNFPGRFSGRQFSNSRSEMNVSTLELGDSALYLCASSADRGGNEQFFGPGTRLTVL.

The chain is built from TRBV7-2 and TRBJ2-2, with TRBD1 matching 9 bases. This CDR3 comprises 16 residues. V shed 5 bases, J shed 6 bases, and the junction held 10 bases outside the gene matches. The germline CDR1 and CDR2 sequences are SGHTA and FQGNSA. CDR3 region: CASSLRGQGTAGELFF. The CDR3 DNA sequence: TGTGCCAGCAGCCTCCGGGGACAGGGAACCGCCGGGGAGCTGTTTTTT.